Presented here are 11 T cell receptor beta chains from one specimen sequenced in a study of T cell changes during pregnancy in multiple sclerosis. Using immunoSEQ multiplex PCR, the repertoire was profiled, and TCRdb retains in-frame clones only, with some absent. The data contain approximately 68,000 clones, roughly 89% of them seen just once; the ten biggest clones take up around 0.7%. The starting material was peripheral blood, obtained in the third trimester of pregnancy. Receptors originate from a female donor in good health, enrolled as a control in a pregnancy study.

The chain recombines TRBV7-9 with TRBJ2-7; the D gene is possibly TRBD1 (5 bases). This CDR3 comprises 14 residues. V was pared by 1 base and J by 5 bases, with 12 bases between. CDR1 is SEHNR and CDR2 is FQNEAQ in the germline V gene (reference sequence). The CDR3 nucleotides read TGTGCCAGCAGCTTAGAGGGGCTTAGGGACGAGCAGTACTTC. Residues: CASSLEGLRDEQYF.

This chain joins TRBV7-2 and TRBJ1-1; 7 nucleotides line up with TRBD1. The germline gives CDR1 SGHTA, CDR2 FQGNSA. Germline trimming cut 2 bases from V and 4 bases from J; bases unmatched to any gene: 10. The CDR3 has 16 amino acids. The DNA of the CDR3 is TGTGCCAGCAGCTTAATGGCTCTACAGGGGATCACTGAAGCTTTCTTT. Protein: CASSLMALQGITEAFF. Filled out from reference TRBV7-2 and TRBJ1-1, the complete variable domain reads GAGVSQSPSNKVTEKGKDVELRCDPISGHTALYWYRQSLGQGLEFLIYFQGNSAPDKSGLPSDRFSAERTGGSVSTLTIQRTQQEDSAVYLCASSLMALQGITEAFFGQGTRLTVV.

This sequence joins TRBV6-5 and TRBJ1-2; TRBD1 agrees at 7 bases. Germline V gene sequence: CDR1 MNHEY, CDR2 SVGAGI. Trimming at V came to 6 bases and at J to 2 bases, leaving 3 bases not matched to a gene. The CDR3 totals 13 residues. This CDR3 reads CASSPTGNYGYTF. CDR3 coding DNA: TGTGCCAGCAGCCCGACAGGGAACTATGGCTACACCTTC.

Only one count was recorded for this clone. V is TRBV2 and J is TRBJ1-5; D is possibly TRBD1 (5 bases). This CDR3 is 13 amino acids long. The germline CDR1 and CDR2 sequences are SNHLY and FYNNEI. The V end was cut by 1 base, the J end by 5 bases, with 6 bases between. The CDR3 protein is CASSEGRDQPQHF. Written as DNA, the CDR3 is TGTGCCAGCAGTGAAGGCAGGGATCAGCCCCAGCATTTT.

This chain connects TRBV10-1 to TRBJ2-1; D is unclear. The CDR3 extends over 14 amino acids. Trimming cost V 2 bases and J 7 bases, with 12 bases left between them. Germline V CDR1 and CDR2: WNHNN, SYGVQD (reference sequence). The CDR3 DNA reads TGCGCCAGCAGTGAGACTACCGAAAGGAATGAGCAGTTCTTC. Its protein is CASSETTERNEQFF.

The V gene is TRBV5-1, the J gene TRBJ2-1; 10 bases align to TRBD2. The V segment lost 0 bases and the J segment 6 bases; nucleotides outside the gene matches: 6. Germline assignment: CDR1 SGHRS and CDR2 YFSETQ. The CDR3 has 16 residues. CDR3 sequence: CASSLASTSGINEQFF. CDR3 in DNA: TGCGCCAGCAGCTTGGCCTCAACTAGCGGGATCAATGAGCAGTTCTTC.

The V and J genes are TRBV5-8 and TRBJ1-1, with 11 nucleotides matching TRBD1. CDR3 size: 19 residues. Trimming at V came to 0 bases and at J to 1 base, leaving 11 bases not matched to a gene. Germline V lookup: CDR1 SGHTS, CDR2 YDEGEE. The CDR3 spells CASSLDWGQGETWNTEAFF. As DNA, the CDR3 is TGTGCCAGCAGCTTGGATTGGGGACAGGGGGAAACTTGGAACACTGAAGCTTTCTTT.

The V call is TRBV18, the J call TRBJ2-3; 9 positions agree with TRBD1. The CDR3 runs to 16 residues. Per germline, CDR1 KGHSH and CDR2 LQKENI. The V and J ends lost 4 bases and 4 bases, in that order; junction bases with no gene match: 9. The CDR3 spells CASSRRTGANPDTQYF. CDR3 nucleotide sequence: TGTGCCAGCTCACGACGGACAGGGGCCAATCCAGATACGCAGTATTTT.

This clone showed up just once. The genes are TRBV9 and TRBJ2-1; 8 bases match TRBD2. V lost 0 bases, J lost 4 bases, and 3 bases stayed unmatched. There are 15 residues in the CDR3. Germline loops: CDR1 SGDLS, CDR2 YYNGEE. Here the CDR3 DNA reads TGTGCCAGCAGCGTAGCGACTAGCGAGTACAATGAGCAGTTCTTC. It yields the protein CASSVATSEYNEQFF.

The V call is TRBV18, the J call TRBJ2-7; TRBD1 might be the D (5 bases). The germline V and J ends were trimmed by 5 bases and 6 bases, with 11 bases remaining between them. CDR3 length: 12 amino acids. Germline assignment: CDR1 KGHSH and CDR2 LQKENI. The CDR3 DNA follows: TGTGCCAGCTCAGAGGCAGGGATCGAGCAGTACTTC. It yields the protein CASSEAGIEQYF.

The chain joins TRBV2 to TRBJ1-5, with D uncertain. The CDR3 totals 13 residues. CDR1 SNHLY and CDR2 FYNNEI come from the germline V gene. The V end lost 7 bases, the J end lost 0 bases, and 7 bases lay between the germline ends. For the CDR3, the DNA is TGTGCCAGCACCCGGTATAGCAATCAGCCCCAGCATTTT. Translation: CASTRYSNQPQHF.